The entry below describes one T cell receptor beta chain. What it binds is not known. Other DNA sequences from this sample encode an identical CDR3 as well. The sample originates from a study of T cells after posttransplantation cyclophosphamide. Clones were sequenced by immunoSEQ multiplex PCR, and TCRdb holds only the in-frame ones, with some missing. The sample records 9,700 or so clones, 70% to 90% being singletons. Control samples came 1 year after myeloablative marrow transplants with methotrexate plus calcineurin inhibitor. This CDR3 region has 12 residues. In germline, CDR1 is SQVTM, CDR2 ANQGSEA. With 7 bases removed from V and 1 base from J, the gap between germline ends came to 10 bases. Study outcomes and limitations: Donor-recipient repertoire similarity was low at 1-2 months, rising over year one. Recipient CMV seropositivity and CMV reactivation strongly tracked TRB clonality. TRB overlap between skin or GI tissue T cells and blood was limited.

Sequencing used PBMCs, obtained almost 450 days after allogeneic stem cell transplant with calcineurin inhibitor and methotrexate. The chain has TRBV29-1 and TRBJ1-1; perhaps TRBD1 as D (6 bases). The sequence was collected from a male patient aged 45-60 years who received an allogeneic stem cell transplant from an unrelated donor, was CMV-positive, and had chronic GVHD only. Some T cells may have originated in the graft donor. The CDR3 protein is CSAKQGNTEAFF. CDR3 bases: TGCAGCGCAAAACAGGGGAACACTGAAGCTTTCTTT.